Below are 25 T cell receptor beta chains sequenced from a single sample in a study of shared clonotypes between healthy human individuals. Naive CD8 cells lacked CD45RO, underwent positive selection for CCR7 and left out terminally differentiated effector memory CD45RA+ cells. Some clones are missing from TCRdb's copy, which holds only in-frame ones; the method was immunoSEQ multiplex PCR. Among about 2.1 million clones, about 94% were seen once, and the ten largest hold 1.5% to 2%. The sequenced material came from naive CD8+ T cells from PBMCs. The receptors here all came from a man aged 18 to 30 in good health. Some clones in this sample may be carry-over from other donors' samples.

The chain combines TRBV6-5 with TRBJ2-2; TRBD2 agrees at 8 bases. The germline gives CDR1 MNHEY, CDR2 SVGAGI. This CDR3 has 13 amino acids. The trim removed 5 bases at V and 4 bases at J, leaving 0 bases unmatched. CDR3 protein: CASSGTSTGELFF. In DNA, the CDR3 is TGTGCCAGCAGTGGGACTAGCACCGGGGAGCTGTTTTTT.

This clone has only one observation. The chain uses TRBV28 and TRBJ1-1, with TRBD1 matching 9 bases. Germline V gene lookup returns CDR1 MDHEN and CDR2 SYDVKM. CDR3 size: 15 residues. With 6 bases clipped from V and 0 bases from J, the junction kept 5 bases outside the gene matches. The CDR3 DNA is TGTGCCAGCAGGGATGGACAGGGGATGAACACTGAAGCTTTCTTT. It is translated as CASRDGQGMNTEAFF.

The gene calls are TRBV27 and TRBJ2-2; D gene ambiguous. The CDR3 is made up of 13 amino acids. V shed 6 bases and J shed 0 bases, with 5 bases lying between them. Germline lookup yields CDR1 MNHEY and CDR2 SMNVEV (reference sequence). The DNA of the CDR3 is TGTGCCAGCAGGGAAACGAACACCGGGGAGCTGTTTTTT. Amino acid sequence: CASRETNTGELFF.

Note on this clone: The same CDR3 arises from other DNA sequences in this sample as well. V is TRBV28 and J is TRBJ2-2; 7 nucleotides line up with TRBD1. This CDR3 has 15 amino acids. Germline V gene sequence: CDR1 MDHEN, CDR2 SYDVKM. The V segment lost 2 bases and the J segment 0 bases; nucleotides outside the gene matches: 0. The CDR3 spells CASSLGTANTGELFF. The CDR3 nucleotides are TGTGCCAGCAGTTTAGGGACAGCGAACACCGGGGAGCTGTTTTTT.

The chain has TRBV7-8 and TRBJ1-2, with D uncertain. CDR1 is SGHVS and CDR2 is FQNEAQ in the germline V gene. V lost 0 bases and J lost 2, with 10 bases in between. CDR3 length: 15 amino acids. The CDR3 coding sequence is TGTGCCAGCAGCTTAGCATACAGCCTAAACTATGGCTACACCTTC. Protein sequence: CASSLAYSLNYGYTF.

The rearrangement uses TRBV5-4 and TRBJ2-2; maybe TRBD2 (6 bases). The germline V and J ends were trimmed by 4 bases and 6 bases, with 13 bases remaining between them. Germline CDR1 SGHNT, CDR2 YYREEE (reference sequence). The CDR3 is 14 amino acids. The CDR3 DNA follows: TGTGCCAGCAGCCCTCTGACGGGGGCCGGGGAGCTGTTTTTT. Encoded protein: CASSPLTGAGELFF.

The chain combines TRBV13 with TRBJ2-7; D is unresolved. The CDR3 consists of 14 residues. CDR1 is PRHDT, CDR2 FYEKMQ, per germline (reference sequence). V dropped 0 bases and J dropped 4 bases, with 10 bases sitting between them. This CDR3 reads CASSLGGRWYEQYF. The CDR3 DNA reads as TGTGCCAGCAGCTTAGGGGGCAGGTGGTACGAGCAGTACTTC.

The CDR3 reads CASSPRQGYQETQYF. In DNA, the CDR3 is TGTGCCAGCAGCCCACGGCAGGGGTACCAAGAGACCCAGTACTTC. This chain joins TRBV7-3 and TRBJ2-5, with a weak D call TRBD1 (6 bases). CDR3 length equals 15 residues. V lost 5 bases and J 0 bases, leaving 13 bases between the germline ends. The germline gives CDR1 SGHTA, CDR2 FQGTGA.

The chain employs TRBV28 and TRBJ1-1; D might be TRBD1 (5 bases). The CDR3 totals 14 residues. The germline gives CDR1 MDHEN, CDR2 SYDVKM. Trimming left V 6 bases short and J 2 bases short, with 13 bases between. DNA of the CDR3: TGTGCCAGCAGCCCCCGACAGAGCAACACTGAAGCTTTCTTT. Translation: CASSPRQSNTEAFF.

V gene TRBV11-2 combines with J gene TRBJ2-7, with unresolved D. V lost 2 bases, J lost 6 bases, and 20 bases lay in between. This CDR3 is built from 16 residues. Germline CDR1 SGHAT, CDR2 FQNNGV. The CDR3: CASSLSAGPFPAEQYF. In nucleotides, the CDR3 is TGTGCCAGCAGCTTATCCGCAGGCCCCTTCCCGGCCGAGCAGTACTTC.

The chain joins TRBV27 to TRBJ1-5, with 8 nucleotides matching TRBD1. Trimming removed 3 bases from V and 0 bases from J; junction bases left unmatched: 1. From germline, CDR1 is MNHEY and CDR2 SMNVEV (reference sequence). This CDR3 has 15 residues. CDR3 DNA: TGTGCCAGCAGTTTGGACAGGGATAGCAATCAGCCCCAGCATTTT. Its protein product is CASSLDRDSNQPQHF.

CDR3 sequence reads: CASSPRGSGEQYF. The CDR3 bases are TGTGCCAGCAGCCCCCGGGGTAGCGGGGAGCAGTACTTC. The chain uses TRBV7-9 and TRBJ2-7; the match to TRBD2 covers 7 bases. The CDR3 spans 13 residues. The V segment lost 5 bases and the J segment 7 bases; nucleotides outside the gene matches: 8. CDR1 is SEHNR and CDR2 is FQNEAQ in the germline V gene (reference sequence).

This chain joins TRBV19 and TRBJ1-5, with a tentative D call TRBD1 (5 bases). The germline gives CDR1 LNHDA, CDR2 SQIVND (reference sequence). The CDR3 spans 14 residues. V was pared by 5 bases and J by 4 bases, with 12 bases between. This CDR3 is CASSAGTGNQPQHF. CDR3 coding DNA: TGTGCCAGTAGTGCGGGGACGGGGAATCAGCCCCAGCATTTT.

The genes are TRBV27 and TRBJ2-2, with D possibly being TRBD1 or TRBD2 (5 bases each). The V gene's germline CDR1 is MNHEY and CDR2 SMNVEV (reference sequence). CDR3 length: 14 residues. V was trimmed by 6 bases and J by 5 bases, leaving 13 bases between them. CDR3 nucleotides: TGTGCCAGCAGACCGGGGCCTGGAACCGGGGAGCTGTTTTTT. Amino acids: CASRPGPGTGELFF.

This sequence joins TRBV28 and TRBJ2-1; TRBD2 agrees at 7 bases. The CDR3 covers 16 residues. Germline CDR1 MDHEN, CDR2 SYDVKM. With 2 bases clipped from V and 0 bases from J, the junction kept 4 bases outside the gene matches. The chain's CDR3 is CASSLNAGDSYNEQFF. The CDR3 DNA reads as TGTGCCAGCAGTTTAAACGCGGGAGACTCCTACAATGAGCAGTTCTTC.

This sequence joins TRBV7-8 and TRBJ1-2; TRBD1 matches at 7 bases. CDR1 and CDR2 from the germline V gene are SGHVS and FQNEAQ. V dropped 1 base and J dropped 4; count of bases not matched to a gene: 6. The CDR3 sequence is 15 residues long. The CDR3 DNA sequence: TGTGCCAGCAGCTTAGGTACAGGGGCGGTCTATGGCTACACCTTC. Its translation: CASSLGTGAVYGYTF. The complete variable domain, with remaining parts taken from reference TRBV7-8 and TRBJ1-2, reads GAGVSQSPRYKVAKRGQDVALRCDPISGHVSLFWYQQALGQGPEFLTYFQNEAQLDKSGLPSDRFFAERPEGSVSTLKIQRTQQEDSAVYLCASSLGTGAVYGYTFGSGTRLTVV.

The rearrangement joins TRBV7-9 to TRBJ2-1, with 14 positions matching TRBD2. This CDR3 is built from 18 residues. Germline V gene data show CDR1 as SEHNR and CDR2 as FQNEAQ (reference sequence). Germline trimming cut 5 bases from V and 4 bases from J; bases unmatched to any gene: 10. The DNA for the CDR3 is TGTGCCAGCAGCGAAGGGGGACTAGCGGGAGTCTCGTACAATGAGCAGTTCTTC. Encoded protein: CASSEGGLAGVSYNEQFF. The complete variable domain, with remaining parts taken from reference TRBV7-9 and TRBJ2-1, reads DTGVSQNPRHKITKRGQNVTFRCDPISEHNRLYWYRQTLGQGPEFLTYFQNEAQLEKSRLLSDRFSAERPKGSFSTLEIQRTEQGDSAMYLCASSEGGLAGVSYNEQFFGPGTRLTVL.

The chain is built from TRBV18 and TRBJ1-1; tentative D call: TRBD1 (5 bases). V lost 0 bases to trimming and J lost 7 bases, with 27 bases between them. Germline values: CDR1 KGHSH, CDR2 LQKENI. This CDR3 comprises 19 residues. The DNA of the CDR3 is TGTGCCAGCTCACCACCGGGGCCAGGGCAGGGACGTTGGGATGGTGAAGCTTTCTTT. Its protein is CASSPPGPGQGRWDGEAFF.

The chain is built from TRBV7-9 and TRBJ2-1, with unresolved D. The CDR3 extends over 13 amino acids. CDR1 is SEHNR, CDR2 FQNEAQ, per germline (reference sequence). V was cut by 4 bases and J by 1 base, with 5 bases left in between. DNA of the CDR3: TGTGCCAGCAGCTCTCTGTCCTACAATGAGCAGTTCTTC. Translation: CASSSLSYNEQFF.

The J gene is TRBJ2-3, the V gene TRBV28; D gene ambiguous. This CDR3 comprises 15 residues. V shed 2 bases and J shed 4 bases, with 13 bases lying between them. Germline V gene data show CDR1 as MDHEN and CDR2 as SYDVKM. DNA for the CDR3: TGTGCCAGCAGTTTAAGTGGCCGAGCTTCAGATACGCAGTATTTT. It is translated as CASSLSGRASDTQYF.

The chain carries TRBV15 and TRBJ1-5, with D possibly matching TRBD1 (5 bases). The V gene's germline CDR1 is LNHNV and CDR2 YYDKDF (reference sequence). The CDR3 contains 15 residues. V was trimmed by 4 bases and J by 2 bases, leaving 12 bases between them. CDR3 in amino acids: CATSTLRGGNQPQHF. CDR3 nucleotides: TGTGCCACCAGCACCCTCCGAGGGGGCAATCAGCCCCAGCATTTT.

The chain uses TRBV25-1 and TRBJ2-2, with D possibly called TRBD1 or TRBD2 (5 bases each). This CDR3 has 15 residues. Germline CDR1 MGHDK, CDR2 SYGVNS. With 3 bases removed from V and 6 bases from J, the gap between germline ends came to 14 bases. The CDR3 DNA sequence: TGTGCCAGCAGTGACAATTGGGGACCCCCCGGGGAGCTGTTTTTT. This encodes CASSDNWGPPGELFF.

This sequence joins TRBV27 and TRBJ2-1; a possible D gene is TRBD2 (5 bases). CDR3 size: 14 residues. The germline V and J ends were trimmed by 7 bases and 0 bases, with 10 bases remaining between them. The germline V gene encodes CDR1 MNHEY and CDR2 SMNVEV (reference sequence). CDR3 in DNA: TGTGCCAGCACCGTTGGGAGCTCCTACAATGAGCAGTTCTTC. Encoded protein: CASTVGSSYNEQFF.

The gene calls are TRBV7-3 and TRBJ1-1, with D perhaps matching TRBD1 (6 bases). This CDR3 has 14 residues. Deletions cut 5 bases from V and 3 bases from J, with 13 bases between. The V gene's germline CDR1 is SGHTA and CDR2 FQGTGA. CDR3 in amino acids: CASSPTDRYTEAFF. The CDR3 DNA reads TGTGCCAGCAGCCCAACGGACAGATACACTGAAGCTTTCTTT.

The V and J genes are TRBV9 and TRBJ2-1, with TRBD2 identical over 8 bases. Germline trimming cut 4 bases from V and 3 bases from J; bases unmatched to any gene: 12. Looked up from germline, CDR1 is SGDLS and CDR2 is YYNGEE. The CDR3 spans 17 residues. As DNA, the CDR3 is TGTGCCAGCAGCCCAACCTGGGCGGGACTAGACTACAATGAGCAGTTCTTC. Its translation: CASSPTWAGLDYNEQFF.